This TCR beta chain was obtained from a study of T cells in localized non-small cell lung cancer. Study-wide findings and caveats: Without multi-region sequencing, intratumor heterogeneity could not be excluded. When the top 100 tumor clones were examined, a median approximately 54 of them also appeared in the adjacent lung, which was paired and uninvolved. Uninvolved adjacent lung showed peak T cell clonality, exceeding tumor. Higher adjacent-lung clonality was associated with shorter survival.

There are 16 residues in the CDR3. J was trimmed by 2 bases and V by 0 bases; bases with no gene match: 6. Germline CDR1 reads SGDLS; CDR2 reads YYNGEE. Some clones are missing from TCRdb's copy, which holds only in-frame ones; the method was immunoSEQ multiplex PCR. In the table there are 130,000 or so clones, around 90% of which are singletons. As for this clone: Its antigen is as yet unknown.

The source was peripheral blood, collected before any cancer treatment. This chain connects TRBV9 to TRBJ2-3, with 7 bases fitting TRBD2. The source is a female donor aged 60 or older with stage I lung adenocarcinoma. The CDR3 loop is CASSVDAGAFTDTQYF. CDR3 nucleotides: TGTGCCAGCAGCGTAGATGCGGGAGCCTTCACAGATACGCAGTATTTT.